Listed below are T cell receptor beta chains from one sample, sequenced in a study of T-cell memory formation after mild COVID-19. TCRdb fed the 5' RACE reads into MiXCR, producing one record per CDR3 protein. The sample carries about 340,000 distinct CDR3 sequences, roughly 13% recorded once. What was sequenced was PBMCs or a T cell subset sorted from them (not recorded which). These receptors all stem from a man aged 18-30 years who had mild COVID-19 (a few samples of this study predate the infection). Cell type and time point are not known. Each CDR3 is given with its conserved first and last residue. D genes are given only for firm matches. A clone size is listed for some rows: how often the clone was seen (once, few, many), or a class if it is expanded.

V gene: TRBV5-1; D gene: TRBD1; J gene: TRBJ1-1; clone size: few; CDR3 protein: CASSPRGQENTEAFF; CDR3 DNA: TGCGCCAGCAGCCCCCGGGGACAGGAGAACACTGAAGCTTTCTTT
V gene: TRBV27; D gene: .; J gene: TRBJ2-6; clone size: .; CDR3 protein: CASSPLQILSGANVLTF; CDR3 DNA: TGTGCCAGCAGTCCCCTACAGATACTCTCTGGGGCCAACGTCCTGACTTTC
V gene: TRBV7-9; D gene: .; J gene: TRBJ1-1; clone size: few; CDR3 protein: CASSSGTGAYTEAFF; CDR3 DNA: TGTGCCAGCTCCTCCGGGACCGGGGCATACACTGAAGCTTTCTTT
V gene: TRBV29-1; D gene: .; J gene: TRBJ2-1; clone size: few; CDR3 protein: CSGQENNEQFF; CDR3 DNA: TGCAGCGGACAGGAGAACAATGAGCAGTTCTTC
V gene: TRBV7-9; D gene: TRBD1; J gene: TRBJ1-1; clone size: many; CDR3 protein: CASRTGPNTEAFF; CDR3 DNA: TGTGCCAGCCGGACAGGACCCAACACTGAAGCTTTCTTT
V gene: TRBV28; D gene: .; J gene: TRBJ1-5; clone size: few; CDR3 protein: CASSSADRINQPQHF; CDR3 DNA: TGTGCCAGCAGTTCGGCAGACAGAATTAATCAGCCCCAGCATTTT
V gene: TRBV4-3; D gene: .; J gene: TRBJ2-5; clone size: few; CDR3 protein: CASSQVGSDQETQYF; CDR3 DNA: TGCGCCAGCAGCCAAGTTGGTAGCGACCAAGAGACCCAGTACTTC
V gene: TRBV7-9; D gene: TRBD1; J gene: TRBJ2-7; clone size: .; CDR3 protein: CASSPPIGQGYEQYF; CDR3 DNA: TGTGCCAGCAGCCCCCCTATCGGACAGGGGTACGAGCAGTACTTC
V gene: TRBV5-1; D gene: TRBD1; J gene: TRBJ2-5; clone size: .; CDR3 protein: CASSLFSLVRDSQETQYF; CDR3 DNA: TGCGCCAGCAGCTTGTTTTCGCTGGTACGGGACAGCCAAGAGACCCAGTACTTC
V gene: TRBV6-1; D gene: TRBD2; J gene: TRBJ2-3; clone size: .; CDR3 protein: CASSYAGLAGYTDTQYF; CDR3 DNA: TGTGCCAGCAGCTATGCGGGACTAGCGGGGTATACAGATACGCAGTATTTT
V gene: TRBV28; D gene: TRBD2; J gene: TRBJ2-3; clone size: .; CDR3 protein: CASSLGPGLATDTQYF; CDR3 DNA: TGTGCCAGCAGTTTAGGTCCGGGACTAGCGACAGATACGCAGTATTTT
V gene: TRBV24-1; D gene: TRBD1; J gene: TRBJ2-3; clone size: many; CDR3 protein: CATRRQGTDTQYF; CDR3 DNA: TGTGCCACCAGACGACAGGGAACAGATACGCAGTATTTT
V gene: TRBV7-6; D gene: .; J gene: TRBJ2-7; clone size: .; CDR3 protein: CASSAGPLSGYEQYF; CDR3 DNA: TGTGCCAGCAGCGCCGGGCCCCTGTCGGGTTACGAGCAGTACTTC
V gene: TRBV5-1; D gene: .; J gene: TRBJ2-3; clone size: .; CDR3 protein: CASSFWTADTQYF; CDR3 DNA: TGCGCCAGCAGCTTTTGGACGGCAGATACGCAGTATTTT
V gene: TRBV6-6; D gene: TRBD2; J gene: TRBJ2-1; clone size: .; CDR3 protein: CASRRLAGGYNEQFF; CDR3 DNA: TGTGCCAGCAGAAGGCTAGCGGGGGGCTACAATGAGCAGTTCTTC
V gene: TRBV4-1; D gene: .; J gene: TRBJ1-1; clone size: .; CDR3 protein: CASSEQGLGSEAFF; CDR3 DNA: TGCGCCAGCAGCGAACAGGGCCTTGGGTCTGAAGCTTTCTTT
V gene: TRBV12-3/TRBV12-4; D gene: .; J gene: TRBJ2-3; clone size: few; CDR3 protein: CASSLAGAKDTQYF; CDR3 DNA: TGTGCCAGCAGTTTAGCAGGGGCGAAAGATACGCAGTATTTT
V gene: TRBV28; D gene: .; J gene: TRBJ2-7; clone size: .; CDR3 protein: CASSPSDAEGSEQYF; CDR3 DNA: TGTGCCAGCAGTCCGTCGGACGCGGAAGGGTCCGAGCAGTACTTC
V gene: TRBV19; D gene: TRBD1; J gene: TRBJ1-5; clone size: .; CDR3 protein: CASSRGQERVQPQHF; CDR3 DNA: TGTGCCAGTAGTAGGGGACAGGAACGGGTTCAGCCCCAGCATTTT
V gene: TRBV5-1; D gene: TRBD2; J gene: TRBJ2-5; clone size: few; CDR3 protein: CASSLGTSGGRGETQYF; CDR3 DNA: TGCGCCAGCAGCTTGGGGACTAGCGGGGGGAGAGGAGAGACCCAGTACTTC
V gene: TRBV6-5; D gene: TRBD1; J gene: TRBJ2-5; clone size: .; CDR3 protein: CASSYRRTGSQETQYF; CDR3 DNA: TGTGCCAGCAGTTACCGGAGGACAGGGTCGCAAGAGACCCAGTACTTC
V gene: TRBV10-3; D gene: TRBD2; J gene: TRBJ2-1; clone size: few; CDR3 protein: CAISRTSSAGEQFF; CDR3 DNA: TGTGCCATCAGTCGGACTAGCTCAGCCGGCGAGCAGTTCTTC
V gene: TRBV6-6; D gene: .; J gene: TRBJ1-2; clone size: .; CDR3 protein: CASSRNPDRIFAYGYTF; CDR3 DNA: TGTGCCAGCAGCCGCAACCCCGACAGGATATTTGCGTATGGCTACACCTTC
V gene: TRBV7-3; D gene: .; J gene: TRBJ2-3; clone size: few; CDR3 protein: CASSLTGYPQGDTQYF; CDR3 DNA: TGTGCCAGCAGCTTAACGGGCTACCCCCAGGGGGATACGCAGTATTTT
V gene: TRBV7-3; D gene: TRBD2; J gene: TRBJ2-5; clone size: .; CDR3 protein: CASSPKGLAVGETQYF; CDR3 DNA: TGTGCCAGCAGCCCCAAGGGACTAGCGGTGGGAGAGACCCAGTACTTC
V gene: TRBV11-2; D gene: .; J gene: TRBJ1-2; clone size: many; CDR3 protein: CASSAGLGYTF; CDR3 DNA: TGTGCCAGCAGCGCCGGCCTTGGCTACACCTTC
V gene: TRBV4-3; D gene: .; J gene: TRBJ2-3; clone size: .; CDR3 protein: CASSQEPGLRTDTQYF; CDR3 DNA: TGCGCCAGCAGCCAGGAACCGGGACTCCGCACAGATACGCAGTATTTT
V gene: TRBV30; D gene: .; J gene: TRBJ2-1; clone size: few; CDR3 protein: CAWGQYNEQFF; CDR3 DNA: TGTGCCTGGGGACAGTACAATGAGCAGTTCTTC
V gene: TRBV5-4; D gene: TRBD2; J gene: TRBJ2-5; clone size: .; CDR3 protein: CASSSIIAGGPETQYF; CDR3 DNA: TGTGCCAGCAGCTCCATCATAGCGGGGGGGCCGGAGACCCAGTACTTC
V gene: TRBV3-1; D gene: .; J gene: TRBJ2-3; clone size: .; CDR3 protein: CASIRVGTDTQYF; CDR3 DNA: TGTGCCAGCATCCGCGTTGGCACAGATACGCAGTATTTT
V gene: TRBV6-6; D gene: .; J gene: TRBJ2-3; clone size: many; CDR3 protein: CASSHRATSTDTQYF; CDR3 DNA: TGTGCCAGCAGCCACAGGGCCACTAGCACAGATACGCAGTATTTT
V gene: TRBV6-5; D gene: .; J gene: TRBJ1-1; clone size: many; CDR3 protein: CASSYLTGNTEAFF; CDR3 DNA: TGTGCCAGCAGTTACCTGACGGGGAACACTGAAGCTTTCTTT
V gene: TRBV6-2/TRBV6-3; D gene: .; J gene: TRBJ1-1; clone size: few; CDR3 protein: CASSFYSTEAFF; CDR3 DNA: TGTGCCAGCAGCTTCTATTCCACTGAAGCTTTCTTT
V gene: TRBV6-2/TRBV6-3; D gene: .; J gene: TRBJ1-5; clone size: few; CDR3 protein: CASSYPKGPDLNQPQHF; CDR3 DNA: TGTGCCAGCAGTTACCCAAAAGGACCCGACCTCAATCAGCCCCAGCATTTT
V gene: TRBV27; D gene: .; J gene: TRBJ1-1; clone size: few; CDR3 protein: CASSPVDHYEAFF; CDR3 DNA: TGTGCCAGCAGTCCCGTCGACCACTATGAAGCTTTCTTT
V gene: TRBV5-1; D gene: .; J gene: TRBJ2-1; clone size: few; CDR3 protein: CASGRLSSYNEQFF; CDR3 DNA: TGCGCCAGCGGCCGACTAAGCTCCTACAATGAGCAGTTCTTC
V gene: TRBV28; D gene: TRBD2; J gene: TRBJ2-4; clone size: .; CDR3 protein: CASIPGGGGDIQYF; CDR3 DNA: TGTGCCAGCATCCCGGGGGGAGGAGGAGACATTCAGTACTTC
V gene: TRBV7-2; D gene: TRBD2; J gene: TRBJ2-5; clone size: many; CDR3 protein: CASSLARRRSGGVQETQYF; CDR3 DNA: TGTGCCAGCAGCTTAGCACGGAGGAGGAGCGGGGGGGTCCAAGAGACCCAGTACTTC
V gene: TRBV9; D gene: .; J gene: TRBJ2-5; clone size: few; CDR3 protein: CASSVAVGLGGETQYF; CDR3 DNA: TGTGCCAGCAGCGTAGCAGTCGGACTAGGGGGAGAGACCCAGTACTTC
V gene: TRBV5-1; D gene: .; J gene: TRBJ1-1; clone size: .; CDR3 protein: CASSLLRRTNTEAFF; CDR3 DNA: TGCGCCAGCAGCCTCCTACGACGTACGAACACTGAAGCTTTCTTT
V gene: TRBV4-2; D gene: .; J gene: TRBJ1-1; clone size: few; CDR3 protein: CASSQELGMNTEAFF; CDR3 DNA: TGTGCCAGCAGCCAAGAGTTGGGGATGAACACTGAAGCTTTCTTT
V gene: TRBV11-2; D gene: .; J gene: TRBJ2-3; clone size: few; CDR3 protein: CASRQGDTQYF; CDR3 DNA: TGTGCCAGCAGACAGGGTGACACGCAGTATTTT
V gene: TRBV7-2; D gene: TRBD2; J gene: TRBJ2-3; clone size: .; CDR3 protein: CASSLAGWGGSTDTQYF; CDR3 DNA: TGTGCCAGCAGCTTAGCCGGGTGGGGGGGTAGCACAGATACGCAGTATTTT
V gene: TRBV29-1; D gene: TRBD1; J gene: TRBJ1-2; clone size: .; CDR3 protein: CSVKDRAGYTF; CDR3 DNA: TGCAGCGTTAAGGACAGGGCTGGCTACACCTTC
V gene: TRBV29-1; D gene: TRBD2; J gene: TRBJ2-5; clone size: .; CDR3 protein: CSVDPAGGEETQYF; CDR3 DNA: TGCAGCGTTGACCCCGCGGGGGGAGAAGAGACCCAGTACTTC
V gene: TRBV9; D gene: .; J gene: TRBJ2-5; clone size: few; CDR3 protein: CASSVVPGETQYF; CDR3 DNA: TGTGCCAGCAGCGTAGTCCCGGGAGAGACCCAGTACTTC
V gene: TRBV14; D gene: .; J gene: TRBJ1-1; clone size: .; CDR3 protein: CASSRFLPGSTEAFF; CDR3 DNA: TGTGCCAGCAGCCGCTTCCTGCCCGGAAGCACTGAAGCTTTCTTT
V gene: TRBV29-1; D gene: .; J gene: TRBJ1-1; clone size: few; CDR3 protein: CSVTPGRIEAFF; CDR3 DNA: TGCAGCGTTACTCCGGGACGGATCGAAGCTTTCTTT
V gene: TRBV6-5; D gene: .; J gene: TRBJ1-1; clone size: .; CDR3 protein: CASSSLGWRMNTEAFF; CDR3 DNA: TGTGCCAGCAGTTCCCTCGGTTGGCGGATGAACACTGAAGCTTTCTTT
V gene: TRBV2; D gene: .; J gene: TRBJ1-1; clone size: many; CDR3 protein: CASSGEGNTEAFF; CDR3 DNA: TGTGCCAGCAGTGGGGAGGGGAACACTGAAGCTTTCTTT
V gene: TRBV5-1; D gene: .; J gene: TRBJ1-1; clone size: .; CDR3 protein: CASSFGFGNTEAFF; CDR3 DNA: TGCGCCAGCAGCTTCGGATTCGGCAACACTGAAGCTTTCTTT
V gene: TRBV18; D gene: TRBD1; J gene: TRBJ1-2; clone size: few; CDR3 protein: CASSPDRATDGYTF; CDR3 DNA: TGTGCCAGCTCACCAGACAGGGCTACGGATGGCTACACCTTC
V gene: TRBV2; D gene: TRBD1; J gene: TRBJ1-5; clone size: few; CDR3 protein: CATGQENYSNQPQHF; CDR3 DNA: TGTGCCACAGGACAGGAGAATTATAGCAATCAGCCCCAGCATTTT